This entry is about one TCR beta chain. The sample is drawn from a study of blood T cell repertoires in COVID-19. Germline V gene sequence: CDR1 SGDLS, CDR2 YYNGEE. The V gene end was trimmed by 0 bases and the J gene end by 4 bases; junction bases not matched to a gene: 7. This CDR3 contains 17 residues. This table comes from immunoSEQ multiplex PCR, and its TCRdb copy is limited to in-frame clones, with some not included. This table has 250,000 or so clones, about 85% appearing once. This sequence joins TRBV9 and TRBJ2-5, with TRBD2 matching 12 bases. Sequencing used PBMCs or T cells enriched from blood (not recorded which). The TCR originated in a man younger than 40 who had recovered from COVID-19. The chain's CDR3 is CASSVGASGGEGETQYF. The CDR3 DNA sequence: TGTGCCAGCAGCGTAGGGGCTAGCGGGGGGGAAGGAGAGACCCAGTACTTC.